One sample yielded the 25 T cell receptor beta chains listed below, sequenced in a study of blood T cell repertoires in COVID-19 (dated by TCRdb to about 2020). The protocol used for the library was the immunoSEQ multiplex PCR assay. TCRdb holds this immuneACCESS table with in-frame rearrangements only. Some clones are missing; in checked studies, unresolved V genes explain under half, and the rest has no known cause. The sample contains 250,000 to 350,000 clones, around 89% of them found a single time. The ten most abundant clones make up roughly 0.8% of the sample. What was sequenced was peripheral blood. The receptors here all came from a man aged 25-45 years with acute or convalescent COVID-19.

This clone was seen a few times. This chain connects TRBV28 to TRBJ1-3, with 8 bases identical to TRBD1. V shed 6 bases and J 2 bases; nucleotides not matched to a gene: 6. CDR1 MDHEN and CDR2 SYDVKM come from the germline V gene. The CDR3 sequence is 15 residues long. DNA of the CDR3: TGTGCCAGCAGCAGGGGGCAGAGGACTGGAAACACCATATATTTT. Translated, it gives CASSRGQRTGNTIYF.

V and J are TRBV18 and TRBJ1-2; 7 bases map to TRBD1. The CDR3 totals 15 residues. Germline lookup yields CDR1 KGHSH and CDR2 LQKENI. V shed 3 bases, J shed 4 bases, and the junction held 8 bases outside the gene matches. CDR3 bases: TGTGCCAGCTCACCGCCGGGACAGCGGACCTATGGCTACACCTTC. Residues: CASSPPGQRTYGYTF. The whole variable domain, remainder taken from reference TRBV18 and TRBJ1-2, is NAGVMQNPRHLVRRRGQEARLRCSPMKGHSHVYWYRQLPEEGLKFMVYLQKENIIDESGMPKERFSAEFPKEGPSILRIQQVVRGDSAAYFCASSPPGQRTYGYTFGSGTRLTVV.

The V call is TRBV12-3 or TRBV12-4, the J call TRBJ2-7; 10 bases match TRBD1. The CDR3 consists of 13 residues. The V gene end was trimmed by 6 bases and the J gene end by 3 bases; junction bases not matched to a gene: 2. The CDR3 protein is CASSWTGGYEQYF. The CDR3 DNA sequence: TGTGCCAGCAGCTGGACAGGGGGCTACGAGCAGTACTTC.

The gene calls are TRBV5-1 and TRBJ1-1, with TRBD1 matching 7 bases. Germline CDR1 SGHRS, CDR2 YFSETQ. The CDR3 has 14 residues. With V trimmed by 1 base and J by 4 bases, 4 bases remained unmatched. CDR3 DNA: TGCGCCAGCAGCTTGACTACAGGGGCCACTGAAGCTTTCTTT. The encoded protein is CASSLTTGATEAFF. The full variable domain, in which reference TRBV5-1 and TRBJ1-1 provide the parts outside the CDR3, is KAGVTQTPRYLIKTRGQQVTLSCSPISGHRSVSWYQQTPGQGLQFLFEYFSETQRNKGNFPGRFSGRQFSNSRSEMNVSTLELGDSALYLCASSLTTGATEAFFGQGTRLTVV.

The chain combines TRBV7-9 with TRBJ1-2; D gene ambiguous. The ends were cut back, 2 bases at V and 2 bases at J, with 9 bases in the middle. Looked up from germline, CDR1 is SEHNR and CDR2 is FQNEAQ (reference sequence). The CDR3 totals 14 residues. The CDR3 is CASSLMAANYGYTF. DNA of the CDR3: TGTGCCAGCAGCTTAATGGCCGCAAACTATGGCTACACCTTC.

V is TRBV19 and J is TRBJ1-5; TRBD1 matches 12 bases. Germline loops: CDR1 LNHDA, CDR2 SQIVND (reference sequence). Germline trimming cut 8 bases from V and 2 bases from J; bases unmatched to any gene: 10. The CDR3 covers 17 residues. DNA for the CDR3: TGTGCCAGTTGGGGACAGGGGGCTGAAATTGGCAATCAGCCCCAGCATTTT. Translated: CASWGQGAEIGNQPQHF. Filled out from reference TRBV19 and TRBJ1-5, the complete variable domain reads DGGITQSPKYLFRKEGQNVTLSCEQNLNHDAMYWYRQDPGQGLRLIYYSQIVNDFQKGDIAEGYSVSREKKESFPLTVTSAQKNPTAFYLCASWGQGAEIGNQPQHFGDGTRLSIL.

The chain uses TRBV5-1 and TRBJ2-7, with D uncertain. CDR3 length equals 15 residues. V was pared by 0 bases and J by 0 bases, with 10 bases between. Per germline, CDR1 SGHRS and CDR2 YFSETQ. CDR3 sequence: CASSLGQPGSYEQYF. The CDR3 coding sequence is TGCGCCAGCAGCTTGGGGCAACCTGGCTCCTACGAGCAGTACTTC. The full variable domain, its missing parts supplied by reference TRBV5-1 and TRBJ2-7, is KAGVTQTPRYLIKTRGQQVTLSCSPISGHRSVSWYQQTPGQGLQFLFEYFSETQRNKGNFPGRFSGRQFSNSRSEMNVSTLELGDSALYLCASSLGQPGSYEQYFGPGTRLTVT.

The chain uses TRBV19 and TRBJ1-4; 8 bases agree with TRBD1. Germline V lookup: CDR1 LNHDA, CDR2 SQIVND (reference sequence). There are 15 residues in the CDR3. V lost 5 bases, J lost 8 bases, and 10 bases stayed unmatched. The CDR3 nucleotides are TGTGCCAGTAGTGTTTTCCAGGGGGCTCAGGAAAAACTGTTTTTT. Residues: CASSVFQGAQEKLFF.

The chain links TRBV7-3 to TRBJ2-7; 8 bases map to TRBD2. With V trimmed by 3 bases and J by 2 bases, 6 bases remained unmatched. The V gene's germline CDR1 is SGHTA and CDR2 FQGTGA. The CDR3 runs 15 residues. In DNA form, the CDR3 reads TGTGCCAGCAGCTTTCTCCCGGGAGGGACCTACGAGCAGTACTTC. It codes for CASSFLPGGTYEQYF.

CDR3 amino acids: CASSQAQGRADTQYF. The CDR3, as DNA: TGCGCCAGCAGCCAAGCCCAGGGCAGGGCAGATACGCAGTATTTT. V is TRBV4-1 and J is TRBJ2-3; a possible D gene is TRBD1 (5 bases). Per germline, CDR1 MGHRA and CDR2 YSYEKL. The ends were cut back, 1 base at V and 4 bases at J, with 12 bases in the middle. The CDR3 contains 15 residues.

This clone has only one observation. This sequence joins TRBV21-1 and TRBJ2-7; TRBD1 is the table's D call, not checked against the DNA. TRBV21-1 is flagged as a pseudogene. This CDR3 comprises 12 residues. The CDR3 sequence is CASSRGGGSQYF. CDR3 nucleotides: TGTGCCAGCAGCCGAGGAGGGGGCTCGCAGTACTTC.

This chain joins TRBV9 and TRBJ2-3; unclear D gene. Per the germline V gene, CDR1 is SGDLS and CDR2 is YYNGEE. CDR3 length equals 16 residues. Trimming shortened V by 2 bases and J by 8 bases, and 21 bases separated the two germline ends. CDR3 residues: CASSVNADLSVTTQYF. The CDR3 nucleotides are TGTGCCAGCAGCGTCAACGCCGACTTGAGCGTTACTACGCAGTATTTT.

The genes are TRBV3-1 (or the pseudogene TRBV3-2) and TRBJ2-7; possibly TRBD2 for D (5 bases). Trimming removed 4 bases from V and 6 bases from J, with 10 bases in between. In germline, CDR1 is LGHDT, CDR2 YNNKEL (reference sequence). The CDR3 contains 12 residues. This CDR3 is CASSPRAGEQYF. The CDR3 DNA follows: TGTGCCAGCAGCCCCCGGGCGGGCGAGCAGTACTTC.

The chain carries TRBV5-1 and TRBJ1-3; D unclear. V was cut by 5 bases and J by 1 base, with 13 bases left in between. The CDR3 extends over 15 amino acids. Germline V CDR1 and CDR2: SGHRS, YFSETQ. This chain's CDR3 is CASSPLSLSGNTIYF. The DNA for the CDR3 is TGCGCCAGCAGTCCCCTTTCGCTATCTGGAAACACCATATATTTT.

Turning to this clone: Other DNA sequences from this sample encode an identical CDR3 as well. CDR3 residues: CASSHYNEQFF. DNA of the CDR3: TGTGCCAGCAGCCACTACAATGAGCAGTTCTTC. The chain has TRBV27 and TRBJ2-1; the D is unclear. Per the germline V gene, CDR1 is MNHEY and CDR2 is SMNVEV (reference sequence). With 6 bases removed from V and 3 bases from J, the gap between germline ends came to 3 bases. This CDR3 region has 11 residues.

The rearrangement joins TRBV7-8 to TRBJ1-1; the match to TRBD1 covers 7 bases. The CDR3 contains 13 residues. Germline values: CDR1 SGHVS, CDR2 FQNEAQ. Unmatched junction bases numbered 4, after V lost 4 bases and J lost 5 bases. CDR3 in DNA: TGTGCCAGCAGCTCCACAGGGGTTACTGAAGCTTTCTTT. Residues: CASSSTGVTEAFF.

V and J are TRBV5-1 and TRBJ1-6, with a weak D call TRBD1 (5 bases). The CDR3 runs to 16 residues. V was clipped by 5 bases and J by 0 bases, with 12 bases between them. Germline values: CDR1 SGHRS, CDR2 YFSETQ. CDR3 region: CASSAQESSYNSPLHF. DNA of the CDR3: TGCGCCAGCAGTGCACAGGAGAGCTCCTATAATTCACCCCTCCACTTT.

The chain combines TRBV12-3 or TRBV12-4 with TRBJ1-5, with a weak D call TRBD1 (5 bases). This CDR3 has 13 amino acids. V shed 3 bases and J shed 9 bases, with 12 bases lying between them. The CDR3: CASSLGGPRPQHF. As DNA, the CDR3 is TGTGCCAGCAGTTTGGGGGGACCGCGGCCCCAGCATTTT.

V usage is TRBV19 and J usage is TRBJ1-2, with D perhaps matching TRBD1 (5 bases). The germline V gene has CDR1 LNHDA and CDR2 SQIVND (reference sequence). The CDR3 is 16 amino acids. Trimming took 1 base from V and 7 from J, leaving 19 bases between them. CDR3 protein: CASSIAGRGSYSGYTF. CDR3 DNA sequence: TGTGCCAGTAGTATAGCCGGCCGGGGGTCTTATTCTGGCTACACCTTC.

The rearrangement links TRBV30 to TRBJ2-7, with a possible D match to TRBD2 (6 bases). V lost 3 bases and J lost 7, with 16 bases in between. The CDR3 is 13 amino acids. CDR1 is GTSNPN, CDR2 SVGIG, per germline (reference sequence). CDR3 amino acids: CAWRLTRAGEQYF. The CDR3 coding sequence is TGTGCCTGGAGACTGACTAGGGCGGGGGAGCAGTACTTC.

CDR3 in DNA: TGTGCCAGCAGCTTTCTCGAAGGACTAGCGGGAGGGCTCTACAATGAGCAGTTCTTC. Amino acids: CASSFLEGLAGGLYNEQFF. The gene calls are TRBV7-9 and TRBJ2-1, with 15 bases fitting TRBD2. This CDR3 region has 19 residues. The germline CDR1 and CDR2 sequences are SEHNR and FQNEAQ (reference sequence). With V trimmed by 3 bases and J by 3 bases, 9 bases remained unmatched.

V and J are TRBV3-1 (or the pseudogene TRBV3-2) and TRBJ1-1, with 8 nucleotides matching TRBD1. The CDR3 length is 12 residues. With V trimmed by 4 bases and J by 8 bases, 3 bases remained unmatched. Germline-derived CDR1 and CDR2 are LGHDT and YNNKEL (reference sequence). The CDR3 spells CASSRRGREAFF. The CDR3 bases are TGTGCCAGCAGCCGCAGGGGGCGGGAAGCTTTCTTT.

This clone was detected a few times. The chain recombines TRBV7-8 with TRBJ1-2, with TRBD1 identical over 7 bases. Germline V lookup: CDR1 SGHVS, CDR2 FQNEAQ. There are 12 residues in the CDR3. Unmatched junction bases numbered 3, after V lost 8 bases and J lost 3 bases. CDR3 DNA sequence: TGTGCCAGCGCTGACAGGGACTATGGCTACACCTTC. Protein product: CASADRDYGYTF.

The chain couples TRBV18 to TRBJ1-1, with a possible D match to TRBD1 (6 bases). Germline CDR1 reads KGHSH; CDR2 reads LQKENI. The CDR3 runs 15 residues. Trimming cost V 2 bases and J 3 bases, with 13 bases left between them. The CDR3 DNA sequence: TGTGCCAGCTCACCATTAGCACAGGGCGACACTGAAGCTTTCTTT. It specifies CASSPLAQGDTEAFF.

The CDR3 coding sequence is TGTGCCAGCTCACCGTACCGCCCCGGGACAGGGTCAGGAAACACCATATATTTT. Amino acid sequence: CASSPYRPGTGSGNTIYF. The gene calls are TRBV18 and TRBJ1-3; the match to TRBD1 covers 9 bases. CDR1 and CDR2 (germline): KGHSH, LQKENI. The ends lost 3 bases at V and 4 bases at J; junction bases unmatched: 13. The length of the CDR3 is 18 residues. The whole variable domain, remainder taken from reference TRBV18 and TRBJ1-3, is NAGVMQNPRHLVRRRGQEARLRCSPMKGHSHVYWYRQLPEEGLKFMVYLQKENIIDESGMPKERFSAEFPKEGPSILRIQQVVRGDSAAYFCASSPYRPGTGSGNTIYFGEGSWLTVV.